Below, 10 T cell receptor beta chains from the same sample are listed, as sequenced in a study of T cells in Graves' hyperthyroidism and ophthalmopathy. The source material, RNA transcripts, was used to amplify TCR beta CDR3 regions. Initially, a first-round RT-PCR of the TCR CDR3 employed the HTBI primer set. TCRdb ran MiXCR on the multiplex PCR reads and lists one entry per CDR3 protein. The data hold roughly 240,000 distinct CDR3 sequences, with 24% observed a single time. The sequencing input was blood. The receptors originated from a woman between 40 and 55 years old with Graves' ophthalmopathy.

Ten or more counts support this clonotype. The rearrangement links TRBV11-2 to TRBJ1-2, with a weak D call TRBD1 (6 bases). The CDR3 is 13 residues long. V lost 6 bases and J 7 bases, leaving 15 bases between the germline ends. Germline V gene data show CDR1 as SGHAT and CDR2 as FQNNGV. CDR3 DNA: TGTGCCAGCAGTTCTAACAGGGAGGTTGGCTACACCTTC. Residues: CASSSNREVGYTF.

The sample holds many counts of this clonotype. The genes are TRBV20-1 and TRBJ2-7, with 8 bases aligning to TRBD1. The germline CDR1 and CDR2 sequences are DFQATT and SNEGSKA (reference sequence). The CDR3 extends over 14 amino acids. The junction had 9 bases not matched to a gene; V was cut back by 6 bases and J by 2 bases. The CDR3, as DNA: TGCAGTGCAAGGATCGGGACAGGTCCCTACGAGCAGTACTTC. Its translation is CSARIGTGPYEQYF.

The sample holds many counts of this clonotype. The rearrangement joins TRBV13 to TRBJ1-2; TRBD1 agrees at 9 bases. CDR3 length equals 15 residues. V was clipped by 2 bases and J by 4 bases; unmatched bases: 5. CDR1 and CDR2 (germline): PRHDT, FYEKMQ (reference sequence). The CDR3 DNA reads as TGTGCCAGCAGCTTACGGGACAGGGTTTTCTATGGCTACACCTTC. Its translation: CASSLRDRVFYGYTF.

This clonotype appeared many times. The CDR3 DNA reads as TGCGCCAGCAGCCGCGGGACTAGCGGGAACGAGCAGTACTTC. Its protein product is CASSRGTSGNEQYF. This rearrangement joins TRBV5-1 to TRBJ2-7; 13 bases match TRBD2. Germline assignment: CDR1 SGHRS and CDR2 YFSETQ. The CDR3 length is 14 residues. V shed 4 bases and J 5 bases; nucleotides not matched to a gene: 3. The whole variable domain, remainder taken from reference TRBV5-1 and TRBJ2-7, is KAGVTQTPRYLIKTRGQQVTLSCSPISGHRSVSWYQQTPGQGLQFLFEYFSETQRNKGNFPGRFSGRQFSNSRSEMNVSTLELGDSALYLCASSRGTSGNEQYFGPGTRLTVT.

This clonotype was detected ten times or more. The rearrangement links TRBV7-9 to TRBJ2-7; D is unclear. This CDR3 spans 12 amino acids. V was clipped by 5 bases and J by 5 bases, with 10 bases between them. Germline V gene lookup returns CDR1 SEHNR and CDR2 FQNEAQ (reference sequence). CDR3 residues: CASSTSRDEQYF. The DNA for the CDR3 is TGTGCCAGCAGCACCAGCCGGGACGAGCAGTACTTC. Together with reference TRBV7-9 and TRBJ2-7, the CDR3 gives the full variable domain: DTGVSQNPRHKITKRGQNVTFRCDPISEHNRLYWYRQTLGQGPEFLTYFQNEAQLEKSRLLSDRFSAERPKGSFSTLEIQRTEQGDSAMYLCASSTSRDEQYFGPGTRLTVT.

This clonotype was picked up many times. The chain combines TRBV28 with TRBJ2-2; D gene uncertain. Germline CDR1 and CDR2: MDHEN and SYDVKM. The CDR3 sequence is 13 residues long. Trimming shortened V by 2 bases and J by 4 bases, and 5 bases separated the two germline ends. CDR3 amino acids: CASSLEFTGELFF. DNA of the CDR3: TGTGCCAGCAGTTTAGAGTTCACCGGGGAGCTGTTTTTT. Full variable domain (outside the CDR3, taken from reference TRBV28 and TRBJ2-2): DVKVTQSSRYLVKRTGEKVFLECVQDMDHENMFWYRQDPGLGLRLIYFSYDVKMKEKGDIPEGYSVSREKKERFSLILESASTNQTSMYLCASSLEFTGELFFGEGSRLTVL.

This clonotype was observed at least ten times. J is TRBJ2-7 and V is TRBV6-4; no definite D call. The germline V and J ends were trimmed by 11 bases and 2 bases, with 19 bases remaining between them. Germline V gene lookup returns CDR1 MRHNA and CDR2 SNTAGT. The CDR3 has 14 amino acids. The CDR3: CAWRDPKFPYEQYF. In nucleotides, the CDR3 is TGTGCCTGGAGAGACCCAAAATTCCCCTACGAGCAGTACTTC.

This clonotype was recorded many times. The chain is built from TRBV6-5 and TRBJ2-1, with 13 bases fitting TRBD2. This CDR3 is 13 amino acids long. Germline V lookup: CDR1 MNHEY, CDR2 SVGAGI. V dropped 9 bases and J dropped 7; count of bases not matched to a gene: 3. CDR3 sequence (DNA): TGTGCCAGTGGACTAGCGGGAGATAATGAGCAGTTCTTC. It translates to CASGLAGDNEQFF.

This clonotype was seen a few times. The CDR3, as DNA: TGTGCCAGCAGTCCCCCTTCTTTACGGGGCACCGGGGAGCTGTTTTTT. It encodes CASSPPSLRGTGELFF. This sequence joins TRBV6-1 and TRBJ2-2; perhaps TRBD2 as D (5 bases). Deletions cut 5 bases from V and 4 bases from J, with 17 bases between. Per germline, CDR1 MNHNS and CDR2 SASEGT. This CDR3 contains 16 residues.

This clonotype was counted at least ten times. The CDR3 DNA follows: TGTGCCAGCATTGGTCCAACGATGGTCGAGCAGTACTTC. Amino acid sequence: CASIGPTMVEQYF. The chain combines TRBV2 with TRBJ2-7; D call uncertain. The V gene's germline CDR1 is SNHLY and CDR2 FYNNEI. The CDR3 has 13 amino acids. The V end lost 7 bases, the J end lost 6 bases, and 16 bases lay between the germline ends. Full variable domain (remainder filled in from reference TRBV2 and TRBJ2-7): EPEVTQTPSHQVTQMGQEVILRCVPISNHLYFYWYRQILGQKVEFLVSFYNNEISEKSEIFDDQFSVERPDGSNFTLKIRSTKLEDSAMYFCASIGPTMVEQYFGPGTRLTVT.